The rows below give T cell receptor beta chains drawn from one sample of a study of spatial heterogeneity in lung cancer. TCRdb redid the calling of the 5' RACE reads with MiXCR, one entry per CDR3 protein. Among some 16,000 distinct CDR3 sequences listed, about 18% were seen once. The material sequenced was PBMCs, taken at follow-up. These receptors were taken from a male donor with early-stage non-small cell lung cancer. Each CDR3 is given with its conserved first and last residue. D genes are given only for firm matches. Expanded clones are given a class, and other clones once, few, many or no size at all.

J gene | D gene | CDR3 length | clone size | V gene | CDR3 protein | CDR3 DNA
TRBJ1-1 | TRBD1 | 14 | many | TRBV5-1 | CASSSGQANTEAFF | TGCGCCAGCAGCTCGGGACAGGCGAACACTGAAGCTTTCTTT
TRBJ1-6 | NA | 14 | medium-sized | TRBV28 | CASSDKTVRSPLHF | TGTGCCAGCAGTGACAAGACAGTGCGGTCACCCCTCCACTTT
TRBJ2-7 | NA | 14 | medium-sized | TRBV5-1 | CASSWTTDTYEQYF | TGCGCCAGCAGTTGGACGACGGACACTTACGAGCAGTACTTC
TRBJ1-1 | NA | 14 | NA | TRBV12-3/TRBV12-4 | CASRIKWLNTEAFF | TGTGCCAGCAGAATTAAATGGCTGAACACTGAAGCTTTCTTT
TRBJ2-3 | NA | 12 | many | TRBV6-6 | CASGVGPDTQYF | TGTGCCAGTGGCGTGGGGCCAGATACGCAGTATTTT
TRBJ2-3 | NA | 13 | NA | TRBV5-8 | CASSLGRSGTQYF | TGTGCCAGCAGCTTGGGTCGAAGCGGCACGCAGTATTTT
TRBJ2-5 | NA | 13 | NA | TRBV7-2 | CASSLVSLETQYF | TGTGCCAGCAGCTTAGTTTCTCTGGAGACCCAGTACTTC
TRBJ2-2 | TRBD1 | 17 | NA | TRBV4-1 | CASSRKTETTGPGELFF | TGCGCCAGCAGCCGGAAAACCGAAACGACAGGGCCCGGGGAGCTGTTTTTT
TRBJ1-1 | NA | 12 | many | TRBV5-4 | CASSLRGTEAFF | TGTGCCAGCAGCTTGAGGGGAACTGAAGCTTTCTTT
TRBJ2-7 | TRBD2 | 17 | medium-sized | TRBV7-9 | CASSPTPTSGGSYEQYF | TGTGCCAGCAGCCCAACCCCGACTAGCGGGGGGTCCTACGAGCAGTACTTC
TRBJ2-1 | NA | 12 | NA | TRBV6-2/TRBV6-3 | CASSYSRDEQFF | TGTGCCAGCAGTTACTCGAGGGATGAGCAGTTCTTC
TRBJ2-2 | NA | 15 | many | TRBV18 | CASSPVRGNTGELFF | TGTGCCAGCTCACCAGTGCGGGGGAACACCGGGGAGCTGTTTTTT
TRBJ1-4 | TRBD1 | 15 | many | TRBV5-6 | CASSLEGAGREKLFF | TGTGCCAGCAGCTTGGAGGGGGCAGGGAGAGAAAAACTGTTTTTT
TRBJ2-3 | TRBD1 | 15 | once | TRBV5-1 | CASSLRGQGADTQYF | TGCGCCAGCAGCTTAAGGGGACAGGGGGCAGATACGCAGTATTTT
TRBJ2-3 | NA | 15 | medium-sized | TRBV14 | CASSQGEVTTDTQYF | TGTGCCAGCAGCCAGGGAGAGGTAACCACAGATACGCAGTATTTT
TRBJ2-7 | NA | 13 | few | TRBV7-3 | CASSLFVGYEQYF | TGTGCCAGCAGCTTATTCGTAGGCTACGAGCAGTACTTC
TRBJ2-3 | TRBD2 | 15 | few | TRBV9 | CASSVVGLAADTQYF | TGTGCCAGCAGCGTAGTAGGACTAGCTGCGGATACGCAGTATTTT
TRBJ2-5 | TRBD1 | 13 | medium-sized | TRBV6-1 | CASRGTGEETQYF | TGTGCCAGCAGAGGGACAGGGGAAGAGACCCAGTACTTC
TRBJ2-5 | TRBD1 | 11 | medium-sized | TRBV29-1 | CSAQTGETQYF | TGCAGCGCACAAACAGGGGAAACCCAGTACTTC
TRBJ2-1 | NA | 13 | many | TRBV18 | CASSIGLENEQFF | TGTGCCAGCTCAATCGGGCTAGAAAACGAGCAGTTCTTC
TRBJ2-7 | TRBD2 | 15 | few | TRBV3-1 | CASSQVGGVFYEQYF | TGTGCCAGCAGCCAAGTCGGGGGGGTATTTTACGAGCAGTACTTC
TRBJ1-2 | TRBD1 | 19 | few | TRBV19 | CASRPRGGTGFFRSYGYTF | TGTGCCAGTAGACCTAGAGGCGGGACAGGGTTTTTCCGATCCTATGGCTACACCTTC
TRBJ1-2 | TRBD1 | 16 | NA | TRBV20-1 | CSAGEMDRPSNYGYTF | TGCAGTGCTGGGGAGATGGACAGGCCCTCTAACTATGGCTACACCTTC
TRBJ2-1 | NA | 13 | few | TRBV4-1 | CASSTTDYNEQFF | TGCGCCAGCAGCACGACGGATTACAATGAGCAGTTCTTC
TRBJ2-2 | NA | 14 | NA | TRBV5-1 | CASKTEGVSGELFF | TGCGCCAGCAAAACGGAAGGTGTTAGCGGGGAGCTGTTTTTT
TRBJ2-3 | NA | 14 | NA | TRBV11-1 | CASSIGLSADTQYF | TGTGCCAGCAGCATAGGACTATCGGCAGATACGCAGTATTTT
TRBJ2-7 | TRBD2 | 15 | few | TRBV12-3/TRBV12-4 | CASSRTGTSGGEQYF | TGTGCCAGCAGTCGTACCGGGACTAGTGGCGGCGAGCAGTACTTC
TRBJ2-4 | TRBD1 | 15 | NA | TRBV19 | CASSVTGGAKNIQYF | TGTGCCAGTAGTGTGACAGGGGGTGCCAAAAACATTCAGTACTTC
TRBJ2-3 | NA | 15 | NA | TRBV7-8 | CASSPLPRSTDTQYF | TGTGCCAGCAGCCCACTGCCGCGGAGCACAGATACGCAGTATTTT
TRBJ2-7 | NA | 11 | many | TRBV3-1 | CASSQRGEQYF | TGTGCCAGCAGCCAAAGGGGCGAGCAGTACTTC
TRBJ2-5 | NA | 15 | many | TRBV9 | CASSVGSAPGETQYF | TGTGCCAGCAGCGTAGGGTCGGCTCCGGGAGAGACCCAGTACTTC
TRBJ2-1 | TRBD1 | 16 | few | TRBV12-3/TRBV12-4 | CASSLGQGVSYNEQFF | TGTGCCAGCAGTTTAGGACAGGGGGTATCATACAATGAGCAGTTCTTC
TRBJ2-1 | NA | 12 | many | TRBV7-9 | CASSIQGIKQFF | TGTGCCAGCAGCATCCAGGGTATCAAGCAGTTCTTC
TRBJ2-1 | NA | 14 | NA | TRBV10-1 | CASSDRVIYNEQFF | TGCGCCAGTTCGGACAGAGTTATTTACAATGAGCAGTTCTTC
TRBJ2-3 | NA | 13 | NA | TRBV27 | CASSFSTSLPGYF | TGTGCCAGCAGTTTCTCGACGAGTCTCCCCGGGTATTTT
TRBJ2-7 | NA | 13 | few | TRBV6-1 | CASSEYPVTEQYF | TGTGCCAGCAGTGAATATCCAGTCACCGAGCAGTACTTC
TRBJ1-1 | TRBD1 | 12 | NA | TRBV20-1 | CSAQGGDTEAFF | TGCAGTGCTCAGGGGGGGGACACTGAAGCTTTCTTT
TRBJ2-1 | TRBD2 | 14 | once | TRBV6-6 | CASSQTSGGPPKNF | TGTGCCAGCAGTCAGACTAGCGGGGGCCCTCCGAAAAACTTC
TRBJ2-1 | NA | 14 | NA | TRBV6-5 | CASTRSAQYNEQFF | TGTGCCAGCACCCGTTCGGCACAATACAATGAGCAGTTCTTC
TRBJ2-2 | TRBD1 | 15 | few | TRBV5-1 | CASTSGTVNTGELFF | TGCGCCAGCACGTCGGGGACAGTAAACACCGGGGAGCTGTTTTTT
TRBJ2-3 | TRBD2 | 15 | medium-sized | TRBV2 | CASTGAGGSTDTQYF | TGTGCCAGCACCGGGGCGGGGGGGAGCACAGATACGCAGTATTTT
TRBJ2-7 | NA | 13 | few | TRBV5-1 | CASSWSTLYEQYF | TGCGCCAGCAGCTGGTCGACCCTCTACGAGCAGTACTTC
TRBJ1-6 | TRBD1 | 15 | NA | TRBV13 | CASSPRDRRGSPLHF | TGTGCCAGCAGCCCTCGGGACAGGAGGGGTTCACCCCTCCACTTT
TRBJ1-5 | TRBD1 | 16 | few | TRBV5-1 | CASSDHPGQELIPQHF | TGCGCCAGCAGCGACCATCCCGGACAGGAGTTGATACCCCAGCATTTT
TRBJ2-2 | NA | 12 | NA | TRBV7-8 | CASSSQPGELFF | TGTGCCAGCAGCTCCCAACCCGGGGAGCTGTTTTTT
TRBJ1-1 | NA | 11 | few | TRBV29-1 | CSGGQNTEAFF | TGCAGCGGGGGACAGAACACTGAAGCTTTCTTT
TRBJ2-3 | TRBD1 | 16 | many | TRBV30 | CAWSAGTGAGTDTQYF | TGTGCCTGGAGTGCCGGGACAGGGGCCGGCACAGATACGCAGTATTTT
TRBJ1-6 | TRBD1 | 15 | NA | TRBV13 | CASSSRQGGDSPLHF | TGTGCCAGCAGCTCCCGACAGGGTGGGGATTCACCCCTCCACTTT
TRBJ2-1 | TRBD1 | 16 | few | TRBV6-1 | CAIAKDRGLGGDEQFF | TGTGCCATCGCTAAGGACAGGGGGTTAGGTGGGGATGAGCAGTTCTTC
TRBJ1-1 | NA | 14 | medium-sized | TRBV29-1 | CSVVKRGLNTEAFF | TGCAGCGTTGTGAAAAGAGGGTTGAACACTGAAGCTTTCTTT
TRBJ2-3 | NA | 17 | many | TRBV7-9 | CASNSYSWGDALDTQYF | TGTGCCAGCAACTCTTATTCATGGGGGGACGCACTGGATACGCAGTATTTT
TRBJ1-3 | NA | 14 | many | TRBV7-2 | CASSLIISGNTIYF | TGTGCCAGCAGCCTTATCATCTCTGGAAACACCATATATTTT
TRBJ1-3 | NA | 17 | NA | TRBV5-8 | CASSLVDSSQDGNTIYF | TGTGCCAGCAGCTTGGTTGACAGTTCCCAGGATGGAAACACCATATATTTT
TRBJ2-1 | TRBD2 | 15 | NA | TRBV27 | CASSLGTSENNEQFF | TGTGCCAGCAGTTTGGGGACTAGCGAGAACAATGAGCAGTTCTTC